The clone carrying this TCR beta chain was detected many times. A second PCR, run for roughly 7 to 11 cycles, used a sample-barcoded 5' primer plus a J-beta primer mix. One entry per CDR3 protein results from TCRdb running MiXCR on the 5' RACE reads. The sample holds over 600,000 distinct CDR3 sequences; under 25% are singletons and the top ten take roughly 3.7%. This entry comes from a study of blood T cells in healthy people across ages. Germline V lookup: CDR1 MNHEY, CDR2 SVGEGT. The CDR3 totals 13 residues. The trim removed 6 bases at V and 1 base at J, leaving 1 base unmatched. The chain uses TRBV6-2 or TRBV6-3 and TRBJ2-3, with 7 bases aligning to TRBD2. This TCR was sampled from a man aged 70 or older in good health. The sequencing input was blood. The CDR3 region has the DNA TGTGCCAGCAGGCTAGCGGGCACAGATACGCAGTATTTT. Protein product: CASRLAGTDTQYF.